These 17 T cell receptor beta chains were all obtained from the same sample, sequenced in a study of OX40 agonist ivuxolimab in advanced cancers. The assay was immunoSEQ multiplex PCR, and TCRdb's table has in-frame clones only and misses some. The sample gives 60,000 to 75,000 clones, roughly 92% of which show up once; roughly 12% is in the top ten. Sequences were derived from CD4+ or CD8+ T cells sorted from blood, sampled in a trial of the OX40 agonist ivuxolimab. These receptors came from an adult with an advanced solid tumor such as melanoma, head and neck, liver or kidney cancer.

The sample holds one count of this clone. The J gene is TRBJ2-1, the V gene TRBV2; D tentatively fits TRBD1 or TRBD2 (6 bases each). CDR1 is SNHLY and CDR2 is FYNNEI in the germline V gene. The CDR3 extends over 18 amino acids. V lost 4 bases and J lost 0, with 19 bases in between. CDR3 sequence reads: CASSGHSKRGASYNEQFF. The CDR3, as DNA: TGTGCCAGCAGTGGCCACTCTAAGAGGGGGGCCTCCTACAATGAGCAGTTCTTC.

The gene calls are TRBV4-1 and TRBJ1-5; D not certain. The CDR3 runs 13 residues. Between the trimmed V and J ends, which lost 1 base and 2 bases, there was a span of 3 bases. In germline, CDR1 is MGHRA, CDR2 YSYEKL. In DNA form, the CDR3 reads TGCGCCAGCAGCCAAGTACGCAATCAGCCCCAGCATTTT. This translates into CASSQVRNQPQHF.

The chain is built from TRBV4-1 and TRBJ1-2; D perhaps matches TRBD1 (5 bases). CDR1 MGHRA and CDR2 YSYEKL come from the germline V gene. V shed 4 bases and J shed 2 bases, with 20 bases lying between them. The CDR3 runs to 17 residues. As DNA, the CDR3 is TGCGCCAGCAGCCTCCGGGACCTCCCTGATCCGAACTATGGCTACACCTTC. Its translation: CASSLRDLPDPNYGYTF.

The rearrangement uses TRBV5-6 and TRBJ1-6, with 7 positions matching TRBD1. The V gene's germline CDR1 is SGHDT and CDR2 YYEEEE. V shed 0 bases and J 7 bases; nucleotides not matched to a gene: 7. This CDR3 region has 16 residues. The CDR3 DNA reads TGTGCCAGCAGCTTGGAACGGACAGGTTGGAATTCACCCCTCCACTTT. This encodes CASSLERTGWNSPLHF.

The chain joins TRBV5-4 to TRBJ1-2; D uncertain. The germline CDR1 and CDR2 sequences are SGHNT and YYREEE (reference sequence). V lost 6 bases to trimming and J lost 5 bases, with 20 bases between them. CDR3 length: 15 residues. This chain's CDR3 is CASNLREAPAYGYTF. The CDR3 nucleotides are TGTGCCAGCAACCTCCGGGAGGCCCCCGCATATGGCTACACCTTC.

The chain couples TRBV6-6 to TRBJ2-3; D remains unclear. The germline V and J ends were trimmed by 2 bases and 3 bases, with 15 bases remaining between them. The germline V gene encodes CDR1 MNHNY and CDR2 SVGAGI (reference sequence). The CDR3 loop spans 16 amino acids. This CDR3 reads CASSYGPLHPTDTQYF. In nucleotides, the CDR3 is TGTGCCAGCAGTTACGGCCCTCTCCACCCAACAGATACGCAGTATTTT.

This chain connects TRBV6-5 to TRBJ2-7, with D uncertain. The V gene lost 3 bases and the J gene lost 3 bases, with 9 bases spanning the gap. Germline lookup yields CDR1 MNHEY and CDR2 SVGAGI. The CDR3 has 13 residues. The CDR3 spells CASSYGIVYEQYF. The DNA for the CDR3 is TGTGCCAGCAGTTATGGGATCGTCTACGAGCAGTACTTC.

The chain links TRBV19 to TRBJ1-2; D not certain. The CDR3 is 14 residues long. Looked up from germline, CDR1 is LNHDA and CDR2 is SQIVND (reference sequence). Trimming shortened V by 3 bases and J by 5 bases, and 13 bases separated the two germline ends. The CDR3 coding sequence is TGTGCCAGTAGTATTGGGTCCGAGGGATATGGCTACACCTTC. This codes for CASSIGSEGYGYTF. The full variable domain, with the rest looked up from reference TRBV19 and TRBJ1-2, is DGGITQSPKYLFRKEGQNVTLSCEQNLNHDAMYWYRQDPGQGLRLIYYSQIVNDFQKGDIAEGYSVSREKKESFPLTVTSAQKNPTAFYLCASSIGSEGYGYTFGSGTRLTVV.

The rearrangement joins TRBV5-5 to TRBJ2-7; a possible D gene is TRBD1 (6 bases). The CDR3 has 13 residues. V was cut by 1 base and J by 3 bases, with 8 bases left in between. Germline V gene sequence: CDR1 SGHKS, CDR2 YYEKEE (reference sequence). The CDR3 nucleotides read TGTGCCAGCAGCTTGACAGGGATCTACGAGCAGTACTTC. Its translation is CASSLTGIYEQYF.

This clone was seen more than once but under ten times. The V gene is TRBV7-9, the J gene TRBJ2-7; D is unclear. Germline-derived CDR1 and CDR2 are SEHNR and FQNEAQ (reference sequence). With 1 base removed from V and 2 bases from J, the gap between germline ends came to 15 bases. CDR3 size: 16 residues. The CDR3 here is CASSLGPLQNPYEQYF. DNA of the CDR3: TGTGCCAGCAGCTTAGGGCCACTCCAAAACCCCTACGAGCAGTACTTC.

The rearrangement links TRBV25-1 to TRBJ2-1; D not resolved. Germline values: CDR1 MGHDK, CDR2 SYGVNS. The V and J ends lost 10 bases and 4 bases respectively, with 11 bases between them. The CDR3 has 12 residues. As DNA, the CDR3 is TGTGCCACCAAGGACGGGTACAATGAGCAGTTCTTC. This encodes CATKDGYNEQFF.

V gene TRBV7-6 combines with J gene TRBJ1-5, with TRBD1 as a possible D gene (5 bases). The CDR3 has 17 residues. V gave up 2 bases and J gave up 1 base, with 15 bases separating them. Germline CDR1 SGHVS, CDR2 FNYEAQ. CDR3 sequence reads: CASSLLAGGKSNQPQHF. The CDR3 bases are TGTGCCAGCAGCTTACTGGCGGGGGGAAAAAGCAATCAGCCCCAGCATTTT.

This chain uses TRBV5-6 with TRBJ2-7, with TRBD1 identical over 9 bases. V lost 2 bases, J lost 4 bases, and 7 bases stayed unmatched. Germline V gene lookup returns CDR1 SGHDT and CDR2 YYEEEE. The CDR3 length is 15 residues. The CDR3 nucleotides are TGTGCCAGCAGCTTTGGGACAGGGAACGGATACGAGCAGTACTTC. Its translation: CASSFGTGNGYEQYF.

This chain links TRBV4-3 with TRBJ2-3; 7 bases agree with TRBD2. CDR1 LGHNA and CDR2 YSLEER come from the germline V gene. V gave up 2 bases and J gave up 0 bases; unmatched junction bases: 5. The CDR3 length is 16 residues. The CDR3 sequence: CASSQTTSSSTDTQYF. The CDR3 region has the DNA TGCGCCAGCAGCCAAACGACTAGCAGTAGCACAGATACGCAGTATTTT.

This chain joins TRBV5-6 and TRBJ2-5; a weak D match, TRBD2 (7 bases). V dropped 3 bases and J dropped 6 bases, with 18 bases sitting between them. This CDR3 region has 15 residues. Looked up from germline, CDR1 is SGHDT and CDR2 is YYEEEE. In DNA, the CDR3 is TGTGCCAGCAGCTCGGGGGGCGGGGACGGAAAGACCCAGTACTTC. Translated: CASSSGGGDGKTQYF.

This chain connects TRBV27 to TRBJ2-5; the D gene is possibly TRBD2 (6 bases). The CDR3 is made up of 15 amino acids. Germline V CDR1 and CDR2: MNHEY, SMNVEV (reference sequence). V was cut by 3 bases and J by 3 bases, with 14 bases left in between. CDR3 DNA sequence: TGTGCCAGCAGTTTCTTAGGGACTCGCGAAGAGACCCAGTACTTC. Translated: CASSFLGTREETQYF.

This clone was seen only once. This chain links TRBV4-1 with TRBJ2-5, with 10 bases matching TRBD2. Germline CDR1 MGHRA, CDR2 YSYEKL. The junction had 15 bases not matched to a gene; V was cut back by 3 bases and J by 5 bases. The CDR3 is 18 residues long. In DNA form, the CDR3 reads TGCGCCAGCAGCCAGAGGGCGATTTTTAGCGGGGGGCGTGAGACCCAGTACTTC. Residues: CASSQRAIFSGGRETQYF.